Below are 5 T cell receptor beta chains sequenced from a single sample in a study of cytotoxic CD8 clonotypes in ibrutinib-treated CLL (dated by TCRdb to the early 2020s). The sample's time point label, in plain terms: around 25 months on ibrutinib. The library was prepared using the immunoSEQ multiplex PCR assay. Not all clones reach the TCRdb copy of this immuneACCESS table, which keeps in-frame sequences only. Checked studies attribute under half of the gap to unresolved V genes and leave the rest unexplained. This sample comprises 60,000 to 95,000 clones, around four fifths of them detected only once. The ten largest make up roughly 40% of the sample. The material sequenced was PBMCs, taken after 24 months of ibrutinib treatment. These receptors came from a human donor with chronic lymphocytic leukemia.

This chain joins TRBV7-2 and TRBJ1-6; D gene uncertain. With 1 base removed from V and 6 bases from J, the gap between germline ends came to 16 bases. Germline loops: CDR1 SGHTA, CDR2 FQGNSA. This CDR3 comprises 17 residues. DNA for the CDR3: TGTGCCAGCAGCTTAGGGGGTGGCGAATTACTTAATTCACCCCTCCACTTT. As protein: CASSLGGGELLNSPLHF.

The chain recombines TRBV28 with TRBJ2-3, with 8 bases identical to TRBD1. V lost 6 bases, J lost 0 bases, and 14 bases stayed unmatched. Germline V gene sequence: CDR1 MDHEN, CDR2 SYDVKM. CDR3 length equals 18 residues. CDR3 coding DNA: TGTGCCAGCAGCCCAATGGCAGGGGGCATGGGTAGCACAGATACGCAGTATTTT. This codes for CASSPMAGGMGSTDTQYF.

The rearrangement joins TRBV7-9 to TRBJ2-2; 8 nucleotides align to TRBD1. V was clipped by 4 bases and J by 1 base; unmatched bases: 8. The CDR3 covers 17 residues. Germline V gene sequence: CDR1 SEHNR, CDR2 FQNEAQ (reference sequence). The CDR3 region has the DNA TGTGCCAGCAGCTCGGACAGGGCATTTGGGAACACCGGGGAGCTGTTTTTT. Protein: CASSSDRAFGNTGELFF. Based on the CDR3 plus reference TRBV7-9 and TRBJ2-2, the full variable domain is DTGVSQNPRHKITKRGQNVTFRCDPISEHNRLYWYRQTLGQGPEFLTYFQNEAQLEKSRLLSDRFSAERPKGSFSTLEIQRTEQGDSAMYLCASSSDRAFGNTGELFFGEGSRLTVL.

The chain combines TRBV30 with TRBJ1-4, with no clear D. V was clipped by 0 bases and J by 2 bases, with 7 bases between them. The CDR3 totals 14 residues. CDR1 and CDR2 from the germline V gene are GTSNPN and SVGIG (reference sequence). The CDR3, as DNA: TGTGCCTGGAGTGTGAAAGTGACTAATGAAAAACTGTTTTTT. Translating it yields CAWSVKVTNEKLFF.

The chain carries TRBV19 and TRBJ1-2; 7 bases agree with TRBD1. This CDR3 has 14 amino acids. After removal of 9 bases from V and 4 bases from J, the junction contained 11 bases not matched to a gene. Germline assignment: CDR1 LNHDA and CDR2 SQIVND (reference sequence). The CDR3 spells CASGEQGRVYGYTF. The CDR3 bases are TGTGCCAGCGGGGAACAGGGGAGGGTCTATGGCTACACCTTC.